Each of the 17 T cell receptor beta chains below was sequenced from the same sample in a study of T cells in Graves' hyperthyroidism and ophthalmopathy (dated by TCRdb to the late 2010s). Library preparation was by multiplex PCR. TCRdb shows the sequencer as Illumina HiSeq 2000. The TCR beta CDR3 regions were amplified from RNA transcripts. For the first round of RT-PCR on the TCR CDR3, the HTBI primer set was used together with the Qiagen OneStep RT-PCR kit. The public reads were reanalyzed by TCRdb: fastp trimming at Q25, MiXCR alignment, in-frame beta chains only. Each entry merges the rows of one CDR3 protein and shows their most common DNA and genes. For this sample the table gives 330,000 or so distinct CDR3 sequences, of which around 18% were detected only once. Around 15% of the sample rests with the top ten. Sample: blood. All receptors derive from a woman aged 40 to 50 with Graves' ophthalmopathy.

The CDR3 nucleotides are TGTGCCAGCAGTCCGAGGGGTCTGGGCAATCAGCCCCAGCATTTT. Encoded protein: CASSPRGLGNQPQHF. The chain couples TRBV27 to TRBJ1-5; possibly TRBD1 for D (5 bases). CDR3 size: 15 residues. The V gene's germline CDR1 is MNHEY and CDR2 SMNVEV (reference sequence). Between the trimmed V and J ends, which lost 5 bases and 2 bases, there was a span of 13 bases.

This clonotype was counted at least ten times. The CDR3 region is CASSSTSSAQYF. For the CDR3, the DNA is TGTGCCAGCAGCTCCACTAGCTCGGCGCAGTACTTC. The genes are TRBV6-1 and TRBJ2-7; a possible D gene is TRBD2 (6 bases). CDR3 size: 12 residues. Germline V gene lookup returns CDR1 MNHNS and CDR2 SASEGT. The ends were cut back, 6 bases at V and 9 bases at J, with 15 bases in the middle.

The table lists this clonotype with a count of one. The chain links TRBV4-1 to TRBJ2-5; TRBD2 might be the D (6 bases). This CDR3 is built from 14 residues. Trimming took off 1 base at V and 2 bases at J, with 8 bases between the two ends. Germline V lookup: CDR1 MGHRA, CDR2 YSYEKL. CDR3 loop: CASSQVEGQETQYF. DNA of the CDR3: TGCGCCAGCAGCCAAGTGGAGGGGCAAGAGACCCAGTACTTC.

This clonotype showed up many times. The chain joins TRBV3-1 to TRBJ1-1; D possibly corresponds to TRBD1 (6 bases). Trimming removed 2 bases at V and 5 bases at J, with 12 bases between. The CDR3 has 14 amino acids. Germline assignment: CDR1 LGHDT and CDR2 YNNKEL (reference sequence). The CDR3: CASSQQGRGTEAFF. In DNA, the CDR3 is TGTGCCAGCAGCCAACAGGGGCGTGGGACTGAAGCTTTCTTT.

This clonotype was picked up many times. The chain couples TRBV19 to TRBJ2-7; D is undetermined. With 9 bases removed from V and 2 bases from J, the gap between germline ends came to 14 bases. The CDR3 loop spans 13 amino acids. Germline V lookup: CDR1 LNHDA, CDR2 SQIVND (reference sequence). This chain's CDR3 is CASEPGGTYEQYF. CDR3 sequence (DNA): TGTGCCAGCGAGCCCGGCGGAACCTACGAGCAGTACTTC.

The sample holds many counts of this clonotype. The V and J genes are TRBV30 and TRBJ1-1, with D possibly matching TRBD1 (6 bases). The V and J ends lost 3 bases and 12 bases respectively, with 11 bases between them. The CDR3 is 10 amino acids. Germline CDR1 reads GTSNPN; CDR2 reads SVGIG (reference sequence). The CDR3 coding sequence is TGTGCCTGGAGACAGGGTTTGACTTTCTTT. Protein product: CAWRQGLTFF.

This clonotype was seen ten or more times. The chain couples TRBV12-3 or TRBV12-4 to TRBJ2-1; 7 nucleotides agree with TRBD1. The V gene end was trimmed by 4 bases and the J gene end by 3 bases; junction bases not matched to a gene: 6. This CDR3 region has 15 residues. The CDR3: CASSSRQGLYNEQFF. For the CDR3, the DNA is TGTGCCAGCAGTTCACGACAGGGCCTCTACAATGAGCAGTTCTTC.

The sample holds many counts of this clonotype. The V gene is TRBV28, the J gene TRBJ2-7; 7 nucleotides match TRBD1. J was trimmed by 2 bases and V by 4 bases; bases with no gene match: 8. Per the germline V gene, CDR1 is MDHEN and CDR2 is SYDVKM. The CDR3 runs 15 residues. CDR3 DNA: TGTGCCAGCAGTTCCGGGACAGATGGGACCTACGAGCAGTACTTC. Translating gives CASSSGTDGTYEQYF.

In this sample, this clonotype turned up many times. The V gene is TRBV11-2, the J gene TRBJ2-4; a weak D match, TRBD2 (6 bases). The germline V and J ends were trimmed by 4 bases and 0 bases, with 19 bases remaining between them. Germline V lookup: CDR1 SGHAT, CDR2 FQNNGV. The length of the CDR3 is 18 residues. The CDR3 DNA reads TGTGCCAGCAGCTCTATCCGGGAGAACCAACTAGCCAAAAACATTCAGTACTTC. It encodes CASSSIRENQLAKNIQYF.

This clonotype was counted many times. The chain employs TRBV29-1 and TRBJ2-7; weak D call: TRBD1 (7 bases). The length of the CDR3 is 13 residues. The germline V and J ends were trimmed by 5 bases and 4 bases, with 15 bases remaining between them. Germline V lookup: CDR1 SQVTM, CDR2 ANQGSEA. The CDR3 DNA follows: TGCAGCGTTAGGGGGGACAGAATTTACGAGCAGTACTTC. Residues: CSVRGDRIYEQYF.

The chain employs TRBV7-2 and TRBJ1-1; D gene ambiguous. With 5 bases removed from V and 6 bases from J, the gap between germline ends came to 10 bases. Germline assignment: CDR1 SGHTA and CDR2 FQGNSA. The CDR3 sequence is 12 residues long. The chain's CDR3 is CASSTHGSEAFF. In nucleotides, the CDR3 is TGTGCCAGCAGCACCCATGGATCTGAAGCTTTCTTT.

The table lists this clonotype with many counts. This rearrangement joins TRBV6-5 to TRBJ2-7; D might be TRBD1 or TRBD2, each matching 6 bases. Trimming cost V 10 bases and J 4 bases, with 23 bases left between them. Germline V gene sequence: CDR1 MNHEY, CDR2 SVGAGI. The CDR3 is 15 amino acids. CDR3 nucleotide sequence: TGTGCCACCGTCAGGGGCCCTAGCGATGGATACGAGCAGTACTTC. Translation: CATVRGPSDGYEQYF.

Many counts were recorded for this clonotype. The chain links TRBV28 to TRBJ1-2; 8 bases map to TRBD1. V lost 3 bases to trimming and J lost 3 bases; unmatched junction nucleotides: 9. Germline CDR1 and CDR2: MDHEN and SYDVKM. The CDR3 runs to 16 residues. DNA for the CDR3: TGTGCCAGCAGTTTCCAAACAGGGGGTGCTGACTATGGCTACACCTTC. This sequence encodes CASSFQTGGADYGYTF.

Ten or more counts support this clonotype. This chain links TRBV6-2 or TRBV6-3 with TRBJ1-1; D uncertain. CDR1 MNHEY and CDR2 SVGEGT come from the germline V gene. Trimming removed 2 bases from V and 7 bases from J, with 8 bases in between. The CDR3 is 12 residues long. For the CDR3, the DNA is TGTGCCAGCAGTTACCCGCAGAATGAAGCTTTCTTT. This translates into CASSYPQNEAFF.

The sample holds many counts of this clonotype. As DNA, the CDR3 is TGTGCCAGCGGCCCAGCGGGAGCCGCCAACTTGTACCAAGAGACCCAGTACTTC. The encoded protein is CASGPAGAANLYQETQYF. This chain joins TRBV6-2 or TRBV6-3 and TRBJ2-5; the match to TRBD2 covers 8 bases. The germline CDR1 and CDR2 sequences are MNHEY and SVGEGT. The CDR3 has 18 residues. With V trimmed by 8 bases and J by 0 bases, 17 bases remained unmatched.

J is TRBJ1-2 and V is TRBV6-2 or TRBV6-3; D remains ambiguous. The germline gives CDR1 MNHEY, CDR2 SVGEGT. The CDR3 runs to 13 residues. Deletions cut 0 bases from V and 1 base from J, with 3 bases between. This CDR3 reads CASSYSFNYGYTF. In DNA, the CDR3 is TGTGCCAGCAGTTACTCGTTTAACTATGGCTACACCTTC.

Many counts were recorded for this clonotype. V usage is TRBV6-2 or TRBV6-3 and J usage is TRBJ1-2; the D gene is possibly TRBD1 (5 bases). CDR3 length: 13 amino acids. Looked up from germline, CDR1 is MNHEY and CDR2 is SVGEGT. The V end lost 10 bases, the J end lost 3 bases, and 15 bases lay between the germline ends. CDR3 in DNA: TGTGCCATCTCCGCGGGGGAGGACTATGGCTACACCTTC. Amino acids: CAISAGEDYGYTF.